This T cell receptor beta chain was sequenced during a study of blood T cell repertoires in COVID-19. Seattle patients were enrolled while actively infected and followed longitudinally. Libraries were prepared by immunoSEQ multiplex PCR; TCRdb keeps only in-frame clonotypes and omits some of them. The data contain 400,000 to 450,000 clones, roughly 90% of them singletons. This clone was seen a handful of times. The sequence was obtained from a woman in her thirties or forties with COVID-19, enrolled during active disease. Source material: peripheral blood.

This chain's CDR3 is CASWGDRDEKLFF. In nucleotides, the CDR3 is TGTGCCTCCTGGGGGGACAGGGATGAAAAACTGTTTTTT. The V gene is TRBV28, the J gene TRBJ1-4; 9 bases agree with TRBD1. Germline V gene sequence: CDR1 MDHEN, CDR2 SYDVKM. V trimming: 11 bases; J trimming: 6 bases; junction bases outside the gene matches: 7. The CDR3 loop spans 13 amino acids.